One sample yielded the 15 T cell receptor beta chains listed below, sequenced in a study of blood T cell repertoires in COVID-19. Libraries were prepared by immunoSEQ multiplex PCR; TCRdb keeps only in-frame clonotypes and omits some of them. The sample contains some 170,000 clones, about 91% of which appear only once. Specimen: peripheral blood. Receptors were obtained from a woman aged 55 to 70 who had recovered from COVID-19.

The chain joins TRBV20-1 to TRBJ2-2; 10 bases match TRBD1. The germline V gene encodes CDR1 DFQATT and CDR2 SNEGSKA (reference sequence). The CDR3 loop spans 17 amino acids. J gave up 4 bases and V 3 bases, and 11 bases lay outside the gene matches. The CDR3 DNA sequence: TGCAGTGCTAGTGTTACCCCGGGACAGGGGCCCACCGGGGAGCTGTTTTTT. This gives the protein CSASVTPGQGPTGELFF.

This clone occurred once. The chain carries TRBV7-2 and TRBJ2-5, with a weak D call TRBD2 (6 bases). Germline-derived CDR1 and CDR2 are SGHTA and FQGNSA. The CDR3 spans 15 residues. The ends were cut back, 2 bases at V and 3 bases at J, with 13 bases in the middle. This chain's CDR3 is CASSLYPSVKETQYF. The CDR3, as DNA: TGTGCCAGCAGCTTATATCCTAGCGTAAAAGAGACCCAGTACTTC.

This chain connects TRBV6-5 to TRBJ2-5, with unresolved D. CDR1 and CDR2 (germline): MNHEY, SVGAGI. This CDR3 region has 12 residues. V lost 5 bases and J lost 5, with 9 bases in between. In DNA form, the CDR3 reads TGTGCCAGCAGTCAGAATCTGGAGACCCAGTACTTC. As protein: CASSQNLETQYF.

V is TRBV6-4 and J is TRBJ2-2; D unclear. V was pared by 0 bases and J by 7 bases, with 6 bases between. The germline CDR1 and CDR2 sequences are MRHNA and SNTAGT. The CDR3 sequence is 13 residues long. This CDR3 is CASSDSSNGELFF. DNA for the CDR3: TGTGCCAGCAGTGACTCGAGCAACGGGGAGCTGTTTTTT.

The chain links TRBV29-1 to TRBJ1-2, with TRBD1 matching 7 bases. Germline V gene sequence: CDR1 SQVTM, CDR2 ANQGSEA. This CDR3 comprises 15 residues. V was pared by 5 bases and J by 4 bases, with 13 bases of the junction left unmatched. The chain's CDR3 is CSVPSTGSGVYGYTF. Written as DNA, the CDR3 is TGCAGCGTTCCTTCGACAGGGTCTGGGGTCTATGGCTACACCTTC. Using reference TRBV29-1 and TRBJ1-2 for the parts outside the CDR3, the full variable domain is SAVISQKPSRDICQRGTSLTIQCQVDSQVTMMFWYRQQPGQSLTLIATANQGSEATYESGFVIDKFPISRPNLTFSTLTVSNMSPEDSSIYLCSVPSTGSGVYGYTFGSGTRLTVV.

Worth noting for this clone: This sample also contains other DNA sequences that code for the same CDR3. The chain joins TRBV28 to TRBJ1-2, with 8 bases identical to TRBD1. Germline assignment: CDR1 MDHEN and CDR2 SYDVKM. CDR3 length: 14 amino acids. V gave up 4 bases and J gave up 1 base; unmatched junction bases: 2. This CDR3 reads CASSSGQGNYGYTF. DNA of the CDR3: TGTGCCAGCAGTTCCGGACAGGGTAACTATGGCTACACCTTC.

This chain uses TRBV5-1 with TRBJ2-2; 10 bases map to TRBD2. CDR3 size: 15 residues. Per germline, CDR1 SGHRS and CDR2 YFSETQ. Trimming cost V 6 bases and J 3 bases; bases outside gene matches: 5. CDR3 sequence reads: CASKAGGPDTGELFF. CDR3 bases: TGCGCCAGCAAAGCGGGGGGGCCGGACACCGGGGAGCTGTTTTTT.

CDR3 coding DNA: TGTGCCATCCTACAGGGGGAGCCCCCCTACGAGCAGTACTTC. This translates into CAILQGEPPYEQYF. The chain links TRBV19 to TRBJ2-7, with TRBD1 identical over 8 bases. Germline V lookup: CDR1 LNHDA, CDR2 SQIVND (reference sequence). This CDR3 has 14 residues. Losses at the gene ends were 10 bases for V and 2 bases for J; bases not matched to a gene: 10.

V and J are TRBV3-1 (or the pseudogene TRBV3-2) and TRBJ1-5; a possible D gene is TRBD1 (5 bases). The V end lost 1 base, the J end lost 5 bases, and 12 bases lay between the germline ends. Germline CDR1 and CDR2: LGHDT and YNNKEL (reference sequence). The CDR3 runs 15 residues. CDR3 protein: CASSQGSGSDQPQHF. For the CDR3, the DNA is TGTGCCAGCAGCCAAGGCTCAGGGTCGGATCAGCCCCAGCATTTT.

Note on this clone: At one end the junction does not follow the germline gene, possibly because of a read error. V and J are TRBV20-1 and TRBJ1-1; perhaps TRBD1 as D (5 bases). The V gene's germline CDR1 is DFQATT and CDR2 SNEGSKA (reference sequence). This CDR3 has 11 amino acids. The CDR3 coding sequence is TGCAGTGCTAGATCCATCGGTGGCAGGGTGTTT. It encodes CSARSIGGRVF.

The CDR3 nucleotides read TGTGCCAGCAGCGTCATCTTAACAACGGGCAATGAGCAGTTCTTC. It encodes CASSVILTTGNEQFF. The chain joins TRBV5-6 to TRBJ2-1; D unclear. V dropped 4 bases and J dropped 6 bases, with 17 bases sitting between them. CDR3 size: 15 residues. Germline CDR1 SGHDT, CDR2 YYEEEE.

The chain uses TRBV7-8 and TRBJ2-7; the match to TRBD1 covers 9 bases. Germline CDR1 and CDR2: SGHVS and FQNEAQ. With V trimmed by 5 bases and J by 1 base, 6 bases remained unmatched. This CDR3 contains 15 residues. Here the CDR3 reads CASSGGQGKSYEQYF. The CDR3, as DNA: TGTGCCAGCAGCGGGGGACAGGGAAAGTCCTACGAGCAGTACTTC.

This clone appeared a single time. The rearrangement links TRBV9 to TRBJ2-2, with D maybe TRBD2 (7 bases). Germline assignment: CDR1 SGDLS and CDR2 YYNGEE. V shed 0 bases and J shed 1 base, with 13 bases lying between them. The CDR3 runs 17 residues. The CDR3: CASSVGRGAGNTGELFF. CDR3 bases: TGTGCCAGCAGCGTAGGTCGGGGGGCAGGGAACACCGGGGAGCTGTTTTTT.

J is TRBJ2-1 and V is TRBV6-5; 8 nucleotides match TRBD2. The V segment lost 4 bases and the J segment 10 bases; nucleotides outside the gene matches: 12. The CDR3 loop spans 15 amino acids. The germline gives CDR1 MNHEY, CDR2 SVGAGI. The DNA of the CDR3 is TGTGCCAGCAGTTCAGCCGGGGGGGAGCTCGAGGAGCAGTTCTTC. Residues: CASSSAGGELEEQFF.

V and J are TRBV5-8 and TRBJ1-1; 8 positions agree with TRBD1. CDR3 size: 14 residues. V lost 7 bases and J lost 5; bases outside the gene matches: 10. The germline V gene has CDR1 SGHTS and CDR2 YDEGEE. Here the CDR3 reads CASGNAGGRTEAFF. The CDR3 coding sequence is TGTGCCAGCGGAAATGCAGGGGGCAGGACTGAAGCTTTCTTT.